This TCR beta chain was sequenced for a study of T cell repertoires in cytomegalovirus infection. Study-level information: CMV infection together with matching HLA type was indicated by public TCR beta signatures. Study-level findings and limits: Accumulated public TCR beta family frequency recognized individuals carrying CMV together with the relevant HLA.

This clonotype was recorded at least ten times. Its antigen is not identified. TCRdb reprocessed the reads with MiXCR, giving one entry per CDR3 protein. The table shows about 71,000 distinct CDR3 sequences, with 20% to 25% occurring only once. The J segment lost 14 bases and the V segment lost 5 bases, leaving 19 bases of the junction unmatched. The germline CDR1 and CDR2 sequences are SGHTA and FQGNSA. CDR3 length equals 15 residues. The source was CD8+ T cells from cultured PBMCs, collected from culture after CMV antigen stimulation. This rearrangement joins TRBV7-2 to TRBJ2-3, with TRBD1 matching 7 bases. The sequence was obtained from a human donor in good health (CMV status not recorded). Some clones in this sample may be carry-over from other donors' samples. The DNA for the CDR3 is TGTGCCAGCAGCAGACTCGGACAGGCAATGGGTTTAATGTATTTT. It translates to CASSRLGQAMGLMYF.